Listed below are T cell receptor beta chains from one sample, sequenced in a study of cytomegalovirus exposure and HLA in healthy donors. The repertoire was sequenced with immunoSEQ multiplex PCR; TCRdb's copy has only in-frame clones and lacks some. The data show about 160,000 clones, around 96% seen once. The sample comprised PBMCs. The origin of the receptors is a woman between 18 and 29 years old in good health and CMV-seronegative. Both conserved end residues are trimmed from each CDR3. A D gene is named only where the DNA matches it firmly.

J gene: TRBJ2-7; V gene: TRBV19; D gene: -; CDR3 protein: ATRPGSSYEQY
J gene: TRBJ2-2; V gene: TRBV6-5; D gene: -; CDR3 protein: ASRRTLGTGELF
J gene: TRBJ2-3; V gene: TRBV30; D gene: -; CDR3 protein: AWSLGPGRDTQY
J gene: TRBJ1-1; V gene: TRBV18; D gene: -; CDR3 protein: ASSQNPGTLNTEAF
J gene: TRBJ2-2; V gene: TRBV6-5; D gene: -; CDR3 protein: ASTFAGNTGELF
J gene: TRBJ2-7; V gene: TRBV15; D gene: TRBD1; CDR3 protein: ATSSALSGTGPTLLTYEQY
J gene: TRBJ1-2; V gene: TRBV6-5; D gene: TRBD1; CDR3 protein: ASSYTRTGGDYGYT
J gene: TRBJ2-5; V gene: TRBV11-3; D gene: -; CDR3 protein: ASSLSGPQETQY
J gene: TRBJ2-3; V gene: TRBV6-5; D gene: TRBD1; CDR3 protein: ASRDRGLGDTQY
J gene: TRBJ2-6; V gene: TRBV4-3; D gene: -; CDR3 protein: ASSQLTGFGANVLT